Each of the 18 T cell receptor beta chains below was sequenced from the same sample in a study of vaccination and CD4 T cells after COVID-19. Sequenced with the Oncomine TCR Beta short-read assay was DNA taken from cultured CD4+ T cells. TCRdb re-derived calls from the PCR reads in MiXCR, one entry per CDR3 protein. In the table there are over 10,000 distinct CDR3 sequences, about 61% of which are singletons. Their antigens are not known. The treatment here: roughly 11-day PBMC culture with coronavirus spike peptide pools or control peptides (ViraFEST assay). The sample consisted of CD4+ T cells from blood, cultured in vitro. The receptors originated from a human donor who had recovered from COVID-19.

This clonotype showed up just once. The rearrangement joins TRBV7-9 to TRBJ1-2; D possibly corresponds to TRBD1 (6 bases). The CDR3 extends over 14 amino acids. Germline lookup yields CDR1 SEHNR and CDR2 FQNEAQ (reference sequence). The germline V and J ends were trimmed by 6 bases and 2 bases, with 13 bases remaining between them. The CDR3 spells CASSQGQRNYGYTF. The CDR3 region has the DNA TGTGCCAGCAGTCAAGGACAGCGGAACTATGGCTACACCTTC.

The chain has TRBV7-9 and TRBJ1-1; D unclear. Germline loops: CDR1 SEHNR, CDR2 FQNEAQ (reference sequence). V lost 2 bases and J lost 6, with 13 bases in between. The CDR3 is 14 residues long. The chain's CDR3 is CASSLLRIDAEAFF. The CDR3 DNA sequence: TGTGCCAGCAGCTTACTTCGAATAGACGCTGAAGCTTTCTTT.

The CDR3 DNA is TGTGCCAGCAGCTTAGCGCCTCCCAGGCCCCCCTATGGCTACACCTTC. Amino acid sequence: CASSLAPPRPPYGYTF. V gene TRBV7-2 combines with J gene TRBJ1-2; D unresolved. Trimming removed 0 bases from V and 4 bases from J, with 15 bases in between. The CDR3 runs 16 residues. The germline gives CDR1 SGHTA, CDR2 FQGNSA.

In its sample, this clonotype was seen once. This CDR3 is CSARGGAEGPTDTQYF. CDR3 nucleotides: TGCAGTGCGCGGGGGGGGGCAGAGGGGCCCACAGATACGCAGTATTTT. The V call is TRBV20-1, the J call TRBJ2-3, with 9 bases fitting TRBD2. J lost 2 bases, V lost 6 bases, and 12 bases had no gene match. Germline lookup yields CDR1 DFQATT and CDR2 SNEGSKA (reference sequence). The CDR3 spans 16 residues.

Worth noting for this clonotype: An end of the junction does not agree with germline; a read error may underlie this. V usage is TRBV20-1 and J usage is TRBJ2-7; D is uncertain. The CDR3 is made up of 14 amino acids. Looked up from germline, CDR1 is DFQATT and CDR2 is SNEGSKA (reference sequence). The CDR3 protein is CSARPRANSYEQHF. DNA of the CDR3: TGCAGTGCTCGTCCTCGGGCAAATTCCTACGAGCAGCACTTC.

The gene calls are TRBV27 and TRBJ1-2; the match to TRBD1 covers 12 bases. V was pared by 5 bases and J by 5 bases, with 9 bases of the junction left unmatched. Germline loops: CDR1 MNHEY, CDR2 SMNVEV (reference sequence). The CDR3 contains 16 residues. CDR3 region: CASSQVGQGALYGYTF. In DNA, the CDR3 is TGTGCCAGCAGTCAAGTGGGACAGGGGGCACTTTATGGCTACACCTTC.

CDR3 DNA sequence: TGTGCCAGTAGTCCGGCCGACATGAGGGACCAGCCCCAGCATTTT. It specifies CASSPADMRDQPQHF. The V gene is TRBV19, the J gene TRBJ1-5; TRBD1 might be the D (5 bases). Per germline, CDR1 LNHDA and CDR2 SQIVND (reference sequence). CDR3 length: 15 residues. V lost 5 bases, J lost 7 bases, and 18 bases lay in between.

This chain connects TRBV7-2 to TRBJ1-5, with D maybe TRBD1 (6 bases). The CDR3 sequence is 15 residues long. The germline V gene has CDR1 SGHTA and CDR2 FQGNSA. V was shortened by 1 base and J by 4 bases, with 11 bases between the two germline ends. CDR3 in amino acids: CASSLVGARNQPQHF. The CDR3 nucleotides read TGTGCCAGCAGCTTAGTGGGGGCTCGGAATCAGCCCCAGCATTTT. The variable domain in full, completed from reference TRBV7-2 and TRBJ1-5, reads GAGVSQSPSNKVTEKGKDVELRCDPISGHTALYWYRQSLGQGLEFLIYFQGNSAPDKSGLPSDRFSAERTGGSVSTLTIQRTQQEDSAVYLCASSLVGARNQPQHFGDGTRLSIL.

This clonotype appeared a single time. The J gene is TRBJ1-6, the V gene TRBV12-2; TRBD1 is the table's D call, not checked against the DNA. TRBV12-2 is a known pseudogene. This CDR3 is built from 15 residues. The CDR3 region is CASRLGGGQGSPLHF. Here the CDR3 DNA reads TGTGCAAGTCGCTTAGGAGGGGGGCAGGGTTCACCCCTCCACTTT.

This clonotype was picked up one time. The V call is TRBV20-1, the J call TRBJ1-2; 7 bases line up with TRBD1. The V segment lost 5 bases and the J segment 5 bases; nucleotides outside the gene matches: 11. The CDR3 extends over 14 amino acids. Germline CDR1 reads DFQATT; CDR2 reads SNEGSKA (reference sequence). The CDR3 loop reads CSAFPAGGLYGYTF. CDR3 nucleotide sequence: TGCAGTGCTTTTCCGGCAGGGGGGTTATATGGCTACACCTTC.

CDR3 residues: CASSSYETQYF. CDR3 DNA sequence: TGTGCCAGCAGTAGCTATGAGACCCAGTACTTC. The V gene is TRBV2, the J gene TRBJ2-5; D not certain. This CDR3 spans 11 amino acids. From germline, CDR1 is SNHLY and CDR2 FYNNEI. V dropped 5 bases and J dropped 5 bases, with 6 bases sitting between them.

The CDR3 here is CASSYSRLAGVHEQYF. CDR3 nucleotide sequence: TGTGCCAGCAGTTACTCGAGACTAGCGGGAGTCCACGAGCAGTACTTC. This sequence joins TRBV6-5 and TRBJ2-1, with 12 bases identical to TRBD2. The end of the DNA fits TRBJ2-7 better, so the J call may be wrong. Germline V gene data show CDR1 as MNHEY and CDR2 as SVGAGI. The CDR3 is made up of 16 amino acids.

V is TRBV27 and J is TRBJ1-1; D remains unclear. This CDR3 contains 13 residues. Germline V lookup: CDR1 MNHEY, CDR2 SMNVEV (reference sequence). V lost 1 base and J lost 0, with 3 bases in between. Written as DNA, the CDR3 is TGTGCCAGCAGTTTATTTTTGAACACTGAAGCTTTCTTT. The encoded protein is CASSLFLNTEAFF.

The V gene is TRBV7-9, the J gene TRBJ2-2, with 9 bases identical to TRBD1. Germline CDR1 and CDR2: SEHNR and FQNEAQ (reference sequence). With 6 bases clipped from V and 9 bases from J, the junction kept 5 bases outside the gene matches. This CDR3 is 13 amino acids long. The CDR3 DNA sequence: TGTGCCAGCAGTTTTACAGGGGGCTGGGAGCTGTTTTTT. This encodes CASSFTGGWELFF.

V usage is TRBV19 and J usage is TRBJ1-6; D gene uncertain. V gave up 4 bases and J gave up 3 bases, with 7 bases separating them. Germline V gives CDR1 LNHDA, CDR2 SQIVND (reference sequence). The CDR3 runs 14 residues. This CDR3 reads CASSNGHYNSPLHF. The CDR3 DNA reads TGTGCCAGTAGTAACGGCCACTATAATTCACCCCTCCACTTT.

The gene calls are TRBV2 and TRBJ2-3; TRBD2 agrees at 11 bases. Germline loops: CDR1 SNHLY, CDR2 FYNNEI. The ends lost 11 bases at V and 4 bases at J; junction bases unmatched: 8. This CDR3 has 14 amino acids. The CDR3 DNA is TGTGCCTGCATAGCGGGAGGGCCGGCAGATACGCAGTATTTT. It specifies CACIAGGPADTQYF.

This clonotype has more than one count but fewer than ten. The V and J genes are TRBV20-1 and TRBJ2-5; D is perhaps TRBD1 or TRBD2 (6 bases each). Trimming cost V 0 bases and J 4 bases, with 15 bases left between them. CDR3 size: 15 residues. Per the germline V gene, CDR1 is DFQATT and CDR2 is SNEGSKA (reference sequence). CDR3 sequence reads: CSARDPRGPGETQYF. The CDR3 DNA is TGCAGTGCTAGAGATCCCCGGGGGCCAGGAGAGACCCAGTACTTC.

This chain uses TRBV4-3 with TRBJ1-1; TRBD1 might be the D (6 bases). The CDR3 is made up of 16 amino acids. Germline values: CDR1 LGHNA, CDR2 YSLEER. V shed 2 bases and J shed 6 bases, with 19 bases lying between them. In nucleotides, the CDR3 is TGCGCCAGCAGCCAAAAGACCACAGGGAGGAGCGCTGAAGCTTTCTTT. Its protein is CASSQKTTGRSAEAFF.